Following are 25 T cell receptor beta chains from one sample sequenced in a study of blood T cell repertoires in COVID-19. Clones were sequenced by immunoSEQ multiplex PCR, and TCRdb holds only the in-frame ones, with some missing. This table holds about 130,000 clones, around 86% found once. The sample comprised peripheral blood. The receptors stem from a man aged 60-69 years with acute or convalescent COVID-19.

The CDR3 protein is CASTKGSLGNQPQHF. CDR3 nucleotides: TGTGCCAGCACTAAAGGGAGCCTGGGCAATCAGCCCCAGCATTTT. V usage is TRBV28 and J usage is TRBJ1-5; D is ambiguous. This CDR3 is 15 amino acids long. Germline CDR1 is MDHEN and CDR2 is SYDVKM. Trimming cost V 7 bases and J 2 bases, with 15 bases left between them.

The rearrangement links TRBV29-1 to TRBJ1-1; 10 bases agree with TRBD1. The trim removed 6 bases at V and 6 bases at J, leaving 7 bases unmatched. Germline CDR1 reads SQVTM; CDR2 reads ANQGSEA. The CDR3 extends over 13 amino acids. The CDR3 region has the DNA TGCAGCGTGGGGACAGGGGCCCCACCTGAAGCTTTCTTT. Translation gives CSVGTGAPPEAFF.

V is TRBV7-3 and J is TRBJ2-7; TRBD2 matches at 9 bases. Trimming at V came to 5 bases and at J to 1 base, leaving 9 bases not matched to a gene. The CDR3 is 16 amino acids. Germline values: CDR1 SGHTA, CDR2 FQGTGA. The CDR3 reads CASSQTGTSSSYEQYF. CDR3 nucleotide sequence: TGTGCCAGCAGCCAGACCGGGACTAGCTCTTCCTACGAGCAGTACTTC. Together with reference TRBV7-3 and TRBJ2-7, the CDR3 gives the full variable domain: GAGVSQTPSNKVTEKGKYVELRCDPISGHTALYWYRQSLGQGPEFLIYFQGTGAADDSGLPNDRFFAVRPEGSVSTLKIQRTERGDSAVYLCASSQTGTSSSYEQYFGPGTRLTVT.

This sequence joins TRBV6-5 and TRBJ2-2, with 7 bases that match TRBD1. The CDR3 has 16 residues. CDR1 MNHEY and CDR2 SVGAGI come from the germline V gene. V lost 0 bases to trimming and J lost 6 bases; unmatched junction nucleotides: 7. The CDR3 region has the DNA TGTGCCAGCAGTTACTCCCTGACAGGGCGGGCCGGGGAGCTGTTTTTT. This encodes CASSYSLTGRAGELFF.

The CDR3 here is CASTGASYNEQFF. In DNA, the CDR3 is TGTGCCAGCACTGGGGCTTCCTACAATGAGCAGTTCTTC. This chain joins TRBV28 and TRBJ2-1; D perhaps matches TRBD1 (5 bases). The CDR3 has 13 amino acids. Looked up from germline, CDR1 is MDHEN and CDR2 is SYDVKM. The germline V and J ends were trimmed by 7 bases and 1 base, with 8 bases remaining between them.

The rearrangement uses TRBV28 and TRBJ1-5, with 12 positions matching TRBD1. This CDR3 region has 16 residues. Germline CDR1 and CDR2: MDHEN and SYDVKM. V lost 5 bases, J lost 6 bases, and 8 bases stayed unmatched. CDR3 sequence (DNA): TGTGCCAGCAGTCTACTTGGGACAGGGGGCACTCAGCCCCAGCATTTT. Amino acids: CASSLLGTGGTQPQHF.

The chain is built from TRBV7-2 and TRBJ1-2; TRBD1 matches at 8 bases. The trim removed 3 bases at V and 4 bases at J, leaving 7 bases unmatched. CDR1 SGHTA and CDR2 FQGNSA come from the germline V gene. The CDR3 is made up of 15 amino acids. CDR3 DNA: TGTGCCAGCAGCTTGGCAGGGGGCAAAGTCTATGGCTACACCTTC. It codes for CASSLAGGKVYGYTF.

V gene TRBV5-1 combines with J gene TRBJ1-2; 9 nucleotides line up with TRBD1. The germline gives CDR1 SGHRS, CDR2 YFSETQ. The CDR3 is made up of 16 amino acids. Losses at the gene ends were 3 bases for V and 4 bases for J; bases not matched to a gene: 10. CDR3 bases: TGCGCCAGCAGCTCCGGTGGGACAGGGTCTCGCTATGGCTACACCTTC. Its protein is CASSSGGTGSRYGYTF.

This chain links TRBV19 with TRBJ2-7; 8 nucleotides line up with TRBD1. V dropped 6 bases and J dropped 0; count of bases not matched to a gene: 4. CDR1 and CDR2 from the germline V gene are LNHDA and SQIVND (reference sequence). This CDR3 is built from 14 residues. CDR3: CASSWDRFSYEQYF. DNA for the CDR3: TGTGCCAGTAGCTGGGACAGGTTCTCCTACGAGCAGTACTTC.

The chain joins TRBV24-1 to TRBJ2-5; tentatively, D is TRBD2 (6 bases). The CDR3 runs 11 residues. The germline V gene encodes CDR1 KGHDR and CDR2 SFDVKD. V dropped 7 bases and J dropped 5 bases, with 7 bases sitting between them. The CDR3 DNA reads as TGTGCCACCAGCAGCGGGGAGACCCAGTACTTC. Its protein is CATSSGETQYF.

J is TRBJ1-2 and V is TRBV7-9; 8 bases fit TRBD1. The V segment lost 2 bases and the J segment 7 bases; nucleotides outside the gene matches: 6. Per germline, CDR1 SEHNR and CDR2 FQNEAQ (reference sequence). CDR3 size: 14 residues. As DNA, the CDR3 is TGTGCCAGCAGCTTATATGGGACAGGACGTGGCTACACCTTC. Its translation: CASSLYGTGRGYTF. Full variable domain (rest looked up from reference TRBV7-9 and TRBJ1-2): DTGVSQNPRHKITKRGQNVTFRCDPISEHNRLYWYRQTLGQGPEFLTYFQNEAQLEKSRLLSDRFSAERPKGSFSTLEIQRTEQGDSAMYLCASSLYGTGRGYTFGSGTRLTVV.

This chain connects TRBV7-3 to TRBJ2-3; 13 bases agree with TRBD2. Germline lookup yields CDR1 SGHTA and CDR2 FQGTGA. The CDR3 length is 15 residues. The V segment lost 5 bases and the J segment 5 bases; nucleotides outside the gene matches: 4. The DNA for the CDR3 is TGTGCCAGCAGCCGGGGGACTAGCGGGAAAGATACGCAGTATTTT. Translating gives CASSRGTSGKDTQYF.

V gene TRBV15 combines with J gene TRBJ1-2; TRBD1 might be the D (5 bases). This CDR3 has 14 amino acids. CDR1 is LNHNV and CDR2 is YYDKDF in the germline V gene (reference sequence). V lost 1 base and J 3 bases, leaving 9 bases between the germline ends. The CDR3 region is CATSRVQDDYGYTF. The CDR3 DNA reads TGTGCCACCAGCAGAGTACAGGACGACTATGGCTACACCTTC.

This clone came up many times. The J gene is TRBJ2-2, the V gene TRBV4-2; 8 bases are shared with TRBD2. With 4 bases clipped from V and 2 bases from J, the junction kept 6 bases outside the gene matches. Germline V gene lookup returns CDR1 LGHNA and CDR2 YNFKEQ. The CDR3 covers 16 residues. The CDR3 region is CASSRISGKNTGELFF. The CDR3 DNA sequence: TGTGCCAGCAGCCGCATTAGCGGGAAAAACACCGGGGAGCTGTTTTTT.

V is TRBV5-1 and J is TRBJ2-4; D is ambiguous. This CDR3 comprises 17 residues. CDR1 and CDR2 (germline): SGHRS, YFSETQ. V was clipped by 4 bases and J by 0 bases, with 17 bases between them. The CDR3 DNA sequence: TGCGCCAGCAGCAGAGGAGATTCCGATCTAGCCAAAAACATTCAGTACTTC. Translated: CASSRGDSDLAKNIQYF.

The chain has TRBV7-9 and TRBJ2-7, with 7 positions matching TRBD1. Trimming cost V 1 base and J 5 bases; bases outside gene matches: 8. The CDR3 covers 15 residues. CDR1 SEHNR and CDR2 FQNEAQ come from the germline V gene (reference sequence). The DNA for the CDR3 is TGTGCCAGCAGCTTAGTAGTGGGGACAGTTGACGAGCAGTACTTC. This gives the protein CASSLVVGTVDEQYF.

The chain employs TRBV24-1 and TRBJ2-2; D may be TRBD1 (5 bases). This CDR3 spans 14 amino acids. Germline V gene data show CDR1 as KGHDR and CDR2 as SFDVKD. The V and J ends lost 9 bases and 4 bases respectively, with 14 bases between them. CDR3 amino acids: CATSSAGSTGELFF. CDR3 in DNA: TGTGCCACCTCTTCTGCAGGGTCCACCGGGGAGCTGTTTTTT.

The chain links TRBV18 to TRBJ2-7; 9 bases align to TRBD2. CDR1 and CDR2 from the germline V gene are KGHSH and LQKENI. The CDR3 extends over 13 amino acids. V lost 6 bases to trimming and J lost 1 base; unmatched junction nucleotides: 1. CDR3 amino acids: CASSLAGSYEQYF. In nucleotides, the CDR3 is TGTGCCAGCTCCCTAGCGGGATCCTACGAGCAGTACTTC. The whole variable domain, remainder taken from reference TRBV18 and TRBJ2-7, is NAGVMQNPRHLVRRRGQEARLRCSPMKGHSHVYWYRQLPEEGLKFMVYLQKENIIDESGMPKERFSAEFPKEGPSILRIQQVVRGDSAAYFCASSLAGSYEQYFGPGTRLTVT.

This clone was recorded only once. The rearrangement uses TRBV5-1 and TRBJ2-5; TRBD2 agrees at 7 bases. This CDR3 comprises 13 residues. Germline V gene sequence: CDR1 SGHRS, CDR2 YFSETQ. The V and J ends lost 6 bases and 4 bases, in that order; junction bases with no gene match: 6. The CDR3 here is CASTLSGLETQYF. The DNA of the CDR3 is TGCGCCAGCACCCTTAGCGGGTTAGAGACCCAGTACTTC.

The chain has TRBV29-1 and TRBJ1-2, with 8 bases that match TRBD1. Trimming removed 6 bases from V and 8 bases from J; junction bases left unmatched: 20. In germline, CDR1 is SQVTM, CDR2 ANQGSEA. CDR3 size: 16 residues. In nucleotides, the CDR3 is TGCAGCGTATTGGACAGGGACGAGAACATGGCAGGAGGCTACACCTTC. Amino acids: CSVLDRDENMAGGYTF.

The genes are TRBV3-1 (or the pseudogene TRBV3-2) and TRBJ1-1; 9 bases are a match to TRBD1. This CDR3 spans 12 amino acids. Looked up from germline, CDR1 is LGHDT and CDR2 is YNNKEL (reference sequence). J lost 10 bases, V lost 2 bases, and 2 bases had no gene match. The CDR3 coding sequence is TGTGCCAGCAGCCAAAACAGGGGGCGAGCTTTCTTT. It encodes CASSQNRGRAFF.

This clone was seen once. The chain has TRBV19 and TRBJ1-1, with D possibly matching TRBD1 (6 bases). CDR3 size: 16 residues. Germline V gives CDR1 LNHDA, CDR2 SQIVND (reference sequence). Trimming took 0 bases from V and 4 from J, leaving 15 bases between them. CDR3 nucleotide sequence: TGTGCCAGTAGTATAGATCCGCAAGTACAGGGCACTGAAGCTTTCTTT. This encodes CASSIDPQVQGTEAFF.

V usage is TRBV28 and J usage is TRBJ2-7, with D perhaps TRBD1 (6 bases). Germline V gives CDR1 MDHEN, CDR2 SYDVKM. The CDR3 totals 16 residues. V lost 7 bases to trimming and J lost 2 bases, with 21 bases between them. CDR3 loop: CASNRKQGGGAYEQYF. Here the CDR3 DNA reads TGTGCCAGCAACCGGAAACAGGGCGGAGGCGCCTACGAGCAGTACTTC. The complete variable domain, with remaining parts taken from reference TRBV28 and TRBJ2-7, reads DVKVTQSSRYLVKRTGEKVFLECVQDMDHENMFWYRQDPGLGLRLIYFSYDVKMKEKGDIPEGYSVSREKKERFSLILESASTNQTSMYLCASNRKQGGGAYEQYFGPGTRLTVT.

This chain connects TRBV30 to TRBJ1-4; 7 positions match TRBD1. V shed 3 bases and J 10 bases; nucleotides not matched to a gene: 14. The CDR3 covers 15 residues. Germline V gives CDR1 GTSNPN, CDR2 SVGIG (reference sequence). CDR3 residues: CAWRGLTGFRPKLFF. The CDR3 bases are TGTGCCTGGAGGGGTCTGACAGGGTTCCGCCCAAAACTGTTTTTT.

V is TRBV5-1 and J is TRBJ2-5; D is uncertain. Germline V gene lookup returns CDR1 SGHRS and CDR2 YFSETQ. The CDR3 has 15 amino acids. The V end was cut by 2 bases, the J end by 3 bases, with 14 bases between. Here the CDR3 reads CASSFSLGGEETQYF. CDR3 sequence (DNA): TGCGCCAGCAGCTTTTCTCTTGGCGGAGAAGAGACCCAGTACTTC. Full variable domain (remainder filled in from reference TRBV5-1 and TRBJ2-5): KAGVTQTPRYLIKTRGQQVTLSCSPISGHRSVSWYQQTPGQGLQFLFEYFSETQRNKGNFPGRFSGRQFSNSRSEMNVSTLELGDSALYLCASSFSLGGEETQYFGPGTRLLVL.